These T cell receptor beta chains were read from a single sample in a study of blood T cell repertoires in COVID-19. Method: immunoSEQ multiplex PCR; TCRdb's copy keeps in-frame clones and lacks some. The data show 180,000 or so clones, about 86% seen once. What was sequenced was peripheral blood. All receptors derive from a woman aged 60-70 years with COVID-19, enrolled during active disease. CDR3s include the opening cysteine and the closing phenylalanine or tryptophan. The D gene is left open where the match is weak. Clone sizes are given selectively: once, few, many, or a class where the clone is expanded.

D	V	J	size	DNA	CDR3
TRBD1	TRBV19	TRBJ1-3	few	TGTGCCAGTAGTATAGATCGCTGGGGACAGGGGGCTGGCTCTGGAAACACCATATATTTT	CASSIDRWGQGAGSGNTIYF
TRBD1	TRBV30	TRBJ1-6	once	TGTGCCTGGAGTGTGTCCCAGGGGGGTTCACCCCTCCACTTT	CAWSVSQGGSPLHF
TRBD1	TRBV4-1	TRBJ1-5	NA	TGCGCCAGCAGCCCAAGAGACAGGGGCAAGGGCAATCAGCCCCAGCATTTT	CASSPRDRGKGNQPQHF
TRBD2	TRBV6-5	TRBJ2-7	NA	TGTGCCAGCAGTAAGCGGGAGGGTCCGTACGAGCAGTACTTC	CASSKREGPYEQYF
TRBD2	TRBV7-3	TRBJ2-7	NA	TGTGCCAGCAGCTACGACCCTAGCGGGAGTAAGAACGAGCAGTACTTC	CASSYDPSGSKNEQYF
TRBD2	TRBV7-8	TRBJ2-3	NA	TGTGCCAGCAGCTTAGTGCCTAGCGGGAGTGTAGATACGCAGTATTTT	CASSLVPSGSVDTQYF
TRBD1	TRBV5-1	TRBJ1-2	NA	TGCGCCAGCAGCTTTTCAGGGGGGAATGGCTACACCTTC	CASSFSGGNGYTF
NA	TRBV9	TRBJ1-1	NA	TGTGCCAGCAGCGTAGAGGCAGGGCTGGGCACTGAAGCTTTCTTT	CASSVEAGLGTEAFF
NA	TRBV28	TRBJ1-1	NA	TGTGCCAGCAGCACCCACAGGGCTGGCACTGAAGCTTTCTTT	CASSTHRAGTEAFF
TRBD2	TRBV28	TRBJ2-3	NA	TGTGCCAGCAGTTTTATAGCGGGACTCGCAGATACGCAGTATTTT	CASSFIAGLADTQYF
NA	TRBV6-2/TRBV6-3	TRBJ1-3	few	TGTGCCAGCAGTAGAGGCCCAGCCAACACCATATATTTT	CASSRGPANTIYF